A selection of T cell receptor beta chains follows, all from one sample in a study of T cells after posttransplantation cyclophosphamide. Data came from immunoSEQ multiplex PCR; TCRdb stores just in-frame clones and leaves some out. The sample has 20,000 to 25,000 clones, none seen only once; the top ten hold less than 2%. The source was PBMCs, collected after allogeneic stem cell transplant with posttransplant cyclophosphamide. These receptors all stem from a young adult male patient who received an allogeneic stem cell transplant from a related donor, was CMV-positive, and had no GVHD. Among the T cells, some may be from the graft donor. Each CDR3 is given with its conserved first and last residue. The D gene is left open where the match is weak. Each size is how often the clone was seen (once, few, many) or a class if it is expanded.

abundance	d_gene	v_gene	j_gene	CDR3aa	CDR3nt
many	TRBD1	TRBV9	TRBJ2-7	CASSASGGGEQYF	TGTGCCAGCAGCGCATCAGGGGGCGGCGAGCAGTACTTC
many	NA	TRBV19	TRBJ1-3	CASSIRSRLSGNTIYF	TGTGCCAGTAGTATAAGGTCCAGGCTCTCTGGAAACACCATATATTTT
many	TRBD2	TRBV28	TRBJ2-7	CASSLTSANSYEQYF	TGTGCCAGCAGTTTGACTAGCGCAAACTCCTACGAGCAGTACTTC
many	TRBD2	TRBV28	TRBJ2-1	CASSQQGLADNEQFF	TGTGCCAGCAGTCAACAGGGACTAGCGGACAATGAGCAGTTCTTC
many	NA	TRBV5-5	TRBJ2-2	CASSFLPQGSGTGELFF	TGTGCCAGCAGCTTCCTTCCACAGGGATCAGGCACCGGGGAGCTGTTTTTT
many	NA	TRBV4-1	TRBJ2-5	CASSQAVQETQYF	TGCGCCAGCAGCCAAGCAGTACAAGAGACCCAGTACTTC
many	TRBD1	TRBV18	TRBJ2-5	CASSRGTTGTGVETQYF	TGTGCCAGCTCACGGGGCACTACCGGGACAGGGGTAGAGACCCAGTACTTC
many	TRBD2	TRBV7-8	TRBJ2-7	CASSLPVGSGREYEQYF	TGTGCCAGCAGCTTACCAGTCGGGAGCGGGAGGGAATACGAGCAGTACTTC
few	NA	TRBV28	TRBJ2-5	CASRGHWARSGVETQYF	TGTGCCAGCAGGGGCCATTGGGCCAGGTCGGGAGTGGAGACCCAGTACTTC
many	NA	TRBV7-8	TRBJ1-5	CASSLAPPGAHQPQHF	TGTGCCAGCAGCTTAGCGCCCCCAGGGGCACATCAGCCCCAGCATTTT
many	NA	TRBV15	TRBJ1-3	CATSRTLPGRTGNTIYF	TGTGCCACCAGCAGAACCCTGCCAGGGAGGACTGGAAACACCATATATTTT
many	NA	TRBV5-4	TRBJ1-1	CASTPRGGDTEAFF	TGTGCCAGCACCCCGCGAGGGGGGGACACTGAAGCTTTCTTT
many	NA	TRBV28	TRBJ2-7	CASSLKWFSGEQYF	TGTGCCAGCAGTTTAAAGTGGTTCTCGGGAGAGCAGTACTTC
many	TRBD1	TRBV2	TRBJ1-2	CASRRDRGDYGYTF	TGTGCCAGCAGACGGGACAGGGGGGACTATGGCTACACCTTC
many	TRBD2	TRBV29-1	TRBJ2-1	CSVRTSGSLLNEQFF	TGCAGCGTGCGGACTAGCGGGTCCCTCCTCAATGAGCAGTTCTTC
many	NA	TRBV27	TRBJ2-7	CASSLAQPGLPLDEQYF	TGTGCCAGCAGTTTAGCCCAACCGGGACTGCCGCTAGACGAGCAGTACTTC
many	NA	TRBV28	TRBJ1-1	CASTPAGSYPEAFF	TGTGCCAGCACCCCCGCAGGCTCCTACCCTGAAGCTTTCTTT
many	TRBD1	TRBV5-4	TRBJ2-7	CASSLDRGYEQYF	TGTGCCAGCAGCTTGGACAGGGGCTACGAGCAGTACTTC
many	NA	TRBV18	TRBJ2-7	CASSPTESYEQYF	TGTGCCAGCTCACCAACAGAGTCCTACGAGCAGTACTTC
many	TRBD1	TRBV7-2	TRBJ2-4	CASSLRQGTTKNIQYF	TGTGCCAGCAGCTTGAGACAGGGTACCACCAAAAACATTCAGTACTTC
few	TRBD2	TRBV5-6	TRBJ2-7	CASSLLGRGSSYEQYF	TGTGCCAGCAGCTTGCTGGGACGCGGGAGCTCCTACGAGCAGTACTTC
many	TRBD2	TRBV9	TRBJ2-1	CASSASSGSSYNEQFF	TGTGCCAGCAGCGCTTCTAGCGGCAGCTCCTACAATGAGCAGTTCTTC
many	NA	TRBV29-1	TRBJ2-5	CSARKKETQYF	TGCAGCGCCAGGAAAAAAGAGACCCAGTACTTC
many	TRBD1	TRBV28	TRBJ1-4	CATLDRGQGVLNEKLFF	TGTGCCACCCTGGACAGGGGGCAAGGCGTGCTAAATGAAAAACTGTTTTTT
many	TRBD1	TRBV28	TRBJ1-5	CASSLYQPGQGDQPQHF	TGTGCCAGCAGTTTGTATCAACCGGGACAGGGGGATCAGCCCCAGCATTTT
many	NA	TRBV21-1	TRBJ1-2	CASSNSRGGYGYTF	TGTGCCAGCAGCAACTCCAGGGGTGGCTATGGCTACACCTTC
many	NA	TRBV2	TRBJ1-5	CASSEQGNQPQHF	TGTGCCAGCAGTGAGCAGGGCAATCAGCCCCAGCATTTT
many	TRBD2	TRBV19	TRBJ2-7	CASSLRTSGALRRYEQYF	TGTGCCAGTAGTCTCAGGACTAGCGGGGCCCTTCGTAGGTACGAGCAGTACTTC
many	TRBD2	TRBV4-1	TRBJ2-7	CASSHDPGLAGAYSYEQYF	TGCGCCAGCAGCCACGACCCGGGACTAGCGGGGGCCTACTCCTACGAGCAGTACTTC
many	NA	TRBV18	TRBJ2-7	CASSPTDLGSYEQYF	TGTGCCAGCTCACCAACGGACTTGGGTTCGTACGAGCAGTACTTC
many	TRBD1	TRBV7-7	TRBJ2-7	CASRHGQARYEQYF	TGTGCCAGCAGACACGGACAGGCGAGGTACGAGCAGTACTTC
many	TRBD1	TRBV6-5	TRBJ2-5	CASSYSGTGGGETQYF	TGTGCCAGCAGTTACTCGGGGACAGGGGGCGGGGAGACCCAGTACTTC
many	TRBD1	TRBV6-5	TRBJ1-1	CASSYLTGGRTEAFF	TGTGCCAGCAGTTACCTTACAGGGGGCAGGACTGAAGCTTTCTTT
many	TRBD2	TRBV7-9	TRBJ2-7	CASSFSPGTSYEQYF	TGTGCCAGCAGCTTTTCTCCCGGGACTAGCTACGAGCAGTACTTC
many	NA	TRBV4-1	TRBJ2-1	CASSQEFWWLNEQFF	TGCGCCAGCAGCCAAGAGTTCTGGTGGCTCAATGAGCAGTTCTTC
many	TRBD2	TRBV10-3	TRBJ2-3	CAISERTSGSVTDTQYF	TGTGCCATCAGTGAGAGGACTAGCGGGAGTGTGACAGATACGCAGTATTTT
many	TRBD2	TRBV7-2	TRBJ2-2	CASSFTSGRTNTGELFF	TGTGCCAGCAGCTTCACTAGCGGGAGAACCAACACCGGGGAGCTGTTTTTT
many	NA	TRBV2	TRBJ2-3	CASSGLVTTDTQYF	TGTGCCAGCAGTGGACTGGTTACCACAGATACGCAGTATTTT
many	TRBD2	TRBV5-4	TRBJ2-7	CASSLGGGGISYEQYF	TGTGCCAGCAGCTTGGGTGGCGGGGGGATCTCCTACGAGCAGTACTTC
many	TRBD1	TRBV19	TRBJ2-4	CAGSRQGLGNIQYF	TGTGCCGGTAGTAGACAGGGGTTAGGGAACATTCAGTACTTC
many	NA	TRBV28	TRBJ1-2	CASSNNPEWAGLNYGYTF	TGTGCCAGCAGTAACAATCCGGAATGGGCAGGTTTGAATTATGGCTACACCTTC
many	TRBD1	TRBV7-2	TRBJ1-2	CASSLLGGADYGYTF	TGTGCCAGCAGCCTTTTAGGGGGCGCGGACTATGGCTACACCTTC
many	TRBD1	TRBV13	TRBJ1-1	CASSVQGGTEAFF	TGTGCCAGCAGCGTTCAGGGGGGCACTGAAGCTTTCTTT
many	TRBD2	TRBV4-1	TRBJ2-2	CASSQEALAGGPNTGELFF	TGCGCCAGCAGCCAAGAAGCGCTAGCGGGAGGTCCGAACACCGGGGAGCTGTTTTTT
many	NA	TRBV5-1	TRBJ1-6	CASSVGGARSPLHF	TGCGCCAGCAGTGTCGGGGGGGCGCGTTCACCCCTCCACTTT
many	NA	TRBV19	TRBJ2-7	CASSIAGSTYEQYF	TGTGCCAGTAGTATAGCCGGGAGCACTTACGAGCAGTACTTC
many	NA	TRBV7-8	TRBJ2-5	CASSLGRVRETQYF	TGTGCCAGCAGCTTAGGGCGGGTACGAGAGACCCAGTACTTC
many	TRBD1	TRBV7-2	TRBJ2-1	CASSLFRGTGSSNEQFF	TGTGCCAGCAGCTTATTTCGAGGGACAGGGTCCTCGAATGAGCAGTTCTTC
many	NA	TRBV30	TRBJ1-2	CAWSVFRNYGYTF	TGTGCCTGGAGTGTATTCAGGAACTATGGCTACACCTTC
many	NA	TRBV7-7	TRBJ2-7	CASSFVVSSYEQYF	TGTGCCAGCAGCTTCGTCGTCAGCTCCTACGAGCAGTACTTC